These 9 T cell receptor beta chains originate from one sample sequenced in a study of CD4 T cells in relation to SARS-CoV-2 and coronaviruses. What these receptors recognize is not known. Assay used: immunoSEQ multiplex PCR; TCRdb lists only in-frame clones, some missing. In the table there are roughly 19,000 clones, around three quarters of which are singletons. Before the COVID-19 pandemic, during about 2010-2018, CD4+ T cells were taken from unexposed donors. Isolation of CD4+ T cells took place after approximately 11 days in culture. The material sequenced was CD4+ T cells from PBMCs, cultured in vitro. These receptors all stem from a human donor in good health.

The chain is built from TRBV7-3 and TRBJ2-6; D gene unclear. V was pared by 4 bases and J by 0 bases, with 10 bases between. The germline V gene encodes CDR1 SGHTA and CDR2 FQGTGA. The CDR3 loop spans 16 amino acids. This chain's CDR3 is CASSSPQLSGANVLTF. The CDR3, as DNA: TGTGCCAGCAGCTCCCCACAACTCTCTGGGGCCAACGTCCTGACTTTC.

The V and J genes are TRBV4-2 and TRBJ2-5; 11 bases align to TRBD2. V lost 2 bases and J lost 1; bases outside the gene matches: 6. The CDR3 extends over 17 amino acids. Germline V gene lookup returns CDR1 LGHNA and CDR2 YNFKEQ. DNA for the CDR3: TGTGCCAGCAGCCAAAGCGGACTAGCGGGCGTCCAAGAGACCCAGTACTTC. Translated: CASSQSGLAGVQETQYF.

This chain connects TRBV25-1 to TRBJ2-7, with D unclear. The germline gives CDR1 MGHDK, CDR2 SYGVNS. V gave up 1 base and J gave up 5 bases, with 12 bases separating them. CDR3 length: 14 amino acids. The CDR3, as DNA: TGTGCCAGCAGTGAATTTCAAGAATGGGACGAGCAGTACTTC. It encodes CASSEFQEWDEQYF.

V and J are TRBV30 and TRBJ2-3; 9 bases match TRBD2. The J segment lost 4 bases and the V segment lost 2 bases, leaving 7 bases of the junction unmatched. Germline CDR1 is GTSNPN and CDR2 is SVGIG (reference sequence). The CDR3 sequence is 15 residues long. CDR3 DNA: TGTGCCTGGAGTTTGGGTAGCGGGAGCGCAGATACGCAGTATTTT. This gives the protein CAWSLGSGSADTQYF.

This rearrangement joins TRBV4-1 to TRBJ2-7; tentatively, D is TRBD2 (6 bases). Trimming removed 1 base from V and 3 bases from J, with 13 bases in between. CDR1 and CDR2 (germline): MGHRA, YSYEKL. The CDR3 is made up of 15 amino acids. Written as DNA, the CDR3 is TGCGCCAGCAGCCAAGCCCCTAGCGACCTCTACGAGCAGTACTTC. Protein sequence: CASSQAPSDLYEQYF.

The V and J genes are TRBV15 and TRBJ2-1, with 7 bases identical to TRBD2. V gave up 0 bases and J gave up 10 bases; unmatched junction bases: 6. The CDR3 is 14 residues long. Germline assignment: CDR1 LNHNV and CDR2 YYDKDF (reference sequence). CDR3 loop: CATSRERGKSEQFF. CDR3 nucleotides: TGTGCCACCAGCAGAGAGCGGGGGAAAAGCGAGCAGTTCTTC.

The chain links TRBV18 to TRBJ2-4; D gene ambiguous. V lost 5 bases and J 0 bases, leaving 14 bases between the germline ends. CDR1 is KGHSH, CDR2 LQKENI, per germline. This CDR3 is 16 amino acids long. CDR3 sequence reads: CASSSDGVVAKNIQYF. CDR3 in DNA: TGTGCCAGCTCATCGGACGGAGTCGTAGCCAAAAACATTCAGTACTTC. Full variable domain (rest looked up from reference TRBV18 and TRBJ2-4): NAGVMQNPRHLVRRRGQEARLRCSPMKGHSHVYWYRQLPEEGLKFMVYLQKENIIDESGMPKERFSAEFPKEGPSILRIQQVVRGDSAAYFCASSSDGVVAKNIQYFGAGTRLSVL.

This clone was counted a single time. This chain joins TRBV30 and TRBJ2-1; D may be TRBD2 (6 bases). Looked up from germline, CDR1 is GTSNPN and CDR2 is SVGIG (reference sequence). There are 15 residues in the CDR3. V was trimmed by 3 bases and J by 0 bases, leaving 12 bases between them. For the CDR3, the DNA is TGTGCCTGGAGGGAACGGGGGAGCTCCTACAATGAGCAGTTCTTC. Protein product: CAWRERGSSYNEQFF. Supplemented by reference TRBV30 and TRBJ2-1, the full variable domain reads SQTIHQWPATLVQPVGSPLSLECTVEGTSNPNLYWYRQAAGRGLQLLFYSVGIGQISSEVPQNLSASRPQDRQFILSSKKLLLSDSGFYLCAWRERGSSYNEQFFGPGTRLTVL.

The CDR3 sequence: CASSLGGLWTDTQYF. Written as DNA, the CDR3 is TGTGCCAGCAGCTTAGGGGGGCTATGGACAGATACGCAGTATTTT. The rearrangement uses TRBV7-3 and TRBJ2-3; D may match TRBD1 or TRBD2 (6 bases each). Trimming stripped 2 bases from V and 3 bases from J, with 12 bases between. The germline CDR1 and CDR2 sequences are SGHTA and FQGTGA. The CDR3 totals 15 residues.